This T cell receptor beta chain was sequenced in a study of T cell responses to AZD1222 COVID-19 vaccine. Concerning this clone itself: Its antigen remains unidentified.

Whole-study results and caveats: Variant regions that are unmutated are reportedly the target of nearly half of spike-specific TCRs. At baseline, just 5 or 6 AZD1222 recipients tested seropositive. Regions 160-218 and 743-854 held dominance among vaccine-associated CD4 TCRs, which spanned spike.

Clones were sequenced by immunoSEQ multiplex PCR, and TCRdb holds only the in-frame ones, with some missing. The repertoire consists of nearly 110,000 clones, with roughly 90% occurring once and the leading ten covering about 4.8%. The clonotype originates from an adult in good health. This sample comprised peripheral blood, obtained on day 0 of AZD1222 vaccination.

Here the CDR3 reads CASSRLESRGTEAFF. CDR3 bases: TGTGCCAGCAGCCGACTCGAGTCCCGGGGCACTGAAGCTTTCTTT. This rearrangement joins TRBV27 to TRBJ1-1, with no clear D. The germline CDR1 and CDR2 sequences are MNHEY and SMNVEV (reference sequence). Trimming removed 6 bases at V and 4 bases at J, with 18 bases between. The CDR3 has 15 residues.